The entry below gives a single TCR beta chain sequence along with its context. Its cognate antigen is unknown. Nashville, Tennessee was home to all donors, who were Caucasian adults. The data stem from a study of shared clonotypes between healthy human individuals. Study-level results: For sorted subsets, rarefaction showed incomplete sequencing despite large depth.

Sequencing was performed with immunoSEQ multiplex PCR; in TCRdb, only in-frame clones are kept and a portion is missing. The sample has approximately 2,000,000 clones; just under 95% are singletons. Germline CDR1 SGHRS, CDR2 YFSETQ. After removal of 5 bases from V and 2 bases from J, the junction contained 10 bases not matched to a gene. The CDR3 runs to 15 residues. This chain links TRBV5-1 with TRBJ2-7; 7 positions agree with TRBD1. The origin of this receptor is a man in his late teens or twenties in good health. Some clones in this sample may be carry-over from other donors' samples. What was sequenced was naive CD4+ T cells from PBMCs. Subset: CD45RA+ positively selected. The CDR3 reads CASRVGTESTYEQYF. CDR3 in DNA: TGCGCCAGCAGAGTGGGGACAGAGAGCACCTACGAGCAGTACTTC. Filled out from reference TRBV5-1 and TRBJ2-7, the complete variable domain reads KAGVTQTPRYLIKTRGQQVTLSCSPISGHRSVSWYQQTPGQGLQFLFEYFSETQRNKGNFPGRFSGRQFSNSRSEMNVSTLELGDSALYLCASRVGTESTYEQYFGPGTRLTVT.